A selection of T cell receptor beta chains follows, all from one sample in a study of monozygotic twins with inflammatory bowel disease. Each CDR3 protein gets one entry in TCRdb, which reprocessed the 5' RACE reads and gives no DNA. The sample has approximately 400,000 distinct CDR3 sequences. Sequencing input: blood. The source of these receptors is a human donor with ulcerative colitis or Crohn's disease, or a healthy co-twin of an affected twin (not recorded which). Each CDR3 is given with its conserved first and last residue.

v_call: TRBV7-8
j_call: TRBJ1-6
cdr3_aa: CASSLRDGDSPLHF

v_call: TRBV4-2
j_call: TRBJ1-2
cdr3_aa: CASSQDGLDYGYTF

v_call: TRBV5-4
j_call: TRBJ1-1
cdr3_aa: CASSLDQGATAEAFF

v_call: TRBV7-2
j_call: TRBJ2-3
cdr3_aa: CASSLDTGALTDTQYF

v_call: TRBV20-1
j_call: TRBJ2-3
cdr3_aa: CSARDWLAGATDTQYF

v_call: TRBV7-9
j_call: TRBJ1-6
cdr3_aa: CASSPTGQIESPLHF

v_call: TRBV2
j_call: TRBJ1-1
cdr3_aa: CASSAWNTEAFF

v_call: TRBV20-1
j_call: TRBJ2-3
cdr3_aa: CSARWWQGGTDTQYF

v_call: TRBV25-1
j_call: TRBJ1-4
cdr3_aa: CASSESGFGKKLFF

v_call: TRBV14
j_call: TRBJ2-1
cdr3_aa: CASSLSRALNEQFF

v_call: TRBV19
j_call: TRBJ1-5
cdr3_aa: CASSMDVSIRQPQHF

v_call: TRBV5-1
j_call: TRBJ2-1
cdr3_aa: CASSSSGGRVNEQFF

v_call: TRBV7-2
j_call: TRBJ2-1
cdr3_aa: CASRLAGGDNEQFF

v_call: TRBV19
j_call: TRBJ1-5
cdr3_aa: CASSITQGGYQPQHF

v_call: TRBV28
j_call: TRBJ2-1
cdr3_aa: CASSFPLAAAISYNEQFF

v_call: TRBV6-5
j_call: TRBJ2-7
cdr3_aa: CASSSGQMESYEQYF

v_call: TRBV4-3
j_call: TRBJ2-7
cdr3_aa: CASSQSVGTGDEQYF

v_call: TRBV18
j_call: TRBJ1-6
cdr3_aa: CASSPGGGQVNSPLHF

v_call: TRBV3-1
j_call: TRBJ2-1
cdr3_aa: CASSQDRGKSNEQFF

v_call: TRBV28
j_call: TRBJ1-1
cdr3_aa: CASIGWYTEAFF

v_call: TRBV27
j_call: TRBJ2-1
cdr3_aa: CASSPMGLAGDVEQFF

v_call: TRBV19
j_call: TRBJ2-1
cdr3_aa: CASSKARSSYNEQFF

v_call: TRBV7-6
j_call: TRBJ2-3
cdr3_aa: CASSLRGDGSTDTQYF

v_call: TRBV7-2
j_call: TRBJ2-3
cdr3_aa: CASSLQGSTDTQYF

v_call: TRBV30
j_call: TRBJ1-5
cdr3_aa: CAWSVQGASNQPQHF

v_call: TRBV9
j_call: TRBJ1-1
cdr3_aa: CASSVEGDLNTEAFF

v_call: TRBV6-5
j_call: TRBJ2-3
cdr3_aa: CASSSVRGRSTDTQYF

v_call: TRBV7-3
j_call: TRBJ2-2
cdr3_aa: CASSLIGSGELFF

v_call: TRBV4-1
j_call: TRBJ2-3
cdr3_aa: CASSQLTGPSTDTQYF

v_call: TRBV28
j_call: TRBJ1-5
cdr3_aa: CASSPPRGSGQPQHF

v_call: TRBV7-9
j_call: TRBJ1-3
cdr3_aa: CASSFRLTGSDTIYF

v_call: TRBV7-2
j_call: TRBJ1-6
cdr3_aa: CASSLSGTGDSPLHF

v_call: TRBV12-3/TRBV12-4
j_call: TRBJ2-5
cdr3_aa: CASSLRDIGVRETQYF

v_call: TRBV27
j_call: TRBJ1-2
cdr3_aa: CASTLTPTGARGYTF

v_call: TRBV7-8
j_call: TRBJ1-5
cdr3_aa: CASSLVDVNFRNQPQHF

v_call: TRBV5-1
j_call: TRBJ2-5
cdr3_aa: CASSLGISVGQETQYF

v_call: TRBV7-2
j_call: TRBJ2-2
cdr3_aa: CASTRQGTTGELFF

v_call: TRBV3-1
j_call: TRBJ2-5
cdr3_aa: CASSQGTETQYF

v_call: TRBV20-1
j_call: TRBJ2-1
cdr3_aa: CSALRLAGPSYNEQFF

v_call: TRBV20-1
j_call: TRBJ2-1
cdr3_aa: CSASYGGLAGSSYNEQFF

v_call: TRBV7-6
j_call: TRBJ2-7
cdr3_aa: CASSPPPVGGSYEQYF

v_call: TRBV6-2/TRBV6-3
j_call: TRBJ2-7
cdr3_aa: CASSPRGLIGEQYF

v_call: TRBV12-3/TRBV12-4
j_call: TRBJ1-2
cdr3_aa: CASVAGNYGYTF

v_call: TRBV29-1
j_call: TRBJ2-3
cdr3_aa: CSVCFSAGGRSDTQYF

v_call: TRBV20-1
j_call: TRBJ2-7
cdr3_aa: CSASFPGRETYEQYF

v_call: TRBV5-1
j_call: TRBJ1-2
cdr3_aa: CASSPTEDYGYTF

v_call: TRBV29-1
j_call: TRBJ2-1
cdr3_aa: CSVVLQGAGEQFF

v_call: TRBV7-2
j_call: TRBJ1-1
cdr3_aa: CASSARQGNLNTEAFF

v_call: TRBV30
j_call: TRBJ1-1
cdr3_aa: CAWSGDRLNTEAFF

v_call: TRBV20-1
j_call: TRBJ2-7
cdr3_aa: CSARGQYHEQYF

v_call: TRBV5-1
j_call: TRBJ2-1
cdr3_aa: CASSSEGYNEQFF

v_call: TRBV20-1
j_call: TRBJ1-6
cdr3_aa: CSASGQGVHSPLHF